Presented here are 26 T cell receptor beta chains from one specimen sequenced in a study of Tregs in tolerant kidney transplant recipients. Only in-frame clones appear in the TCRdb table, and some are missing; sequencing was by immunoSEQ multiplex PCR. The sample shows about 83,000 clones, 95% to 98% of them seen only once. The material was CD4+ T cells from blood, obtained before the transplant. All receptors come from a human donor who received a combined kidney and bone marrow transplant.

The chain links TRBV28 to TRBJ2-1, with 16 bases lining up with TRBD2. V lost 2 bases to trimming and J lost 7 bases; unmatched junction nucleotides: 2. The germline CDR1 and CDR2 sequences are MDHEN and SYDVKM. The CDR3 extends over 16 amino acids. CDR3 coding DNA: TGTGCCAGCAGTTTACCGGGACTAGCGGGGGGGAATGAGCAGTTCTTC. The encoded protein is CASSLPGLAGGNEQFF. The whole variable domain, filled in from reference TRBV28 and TRBJ2-1, reads DVKVTQSSRYLVKRTGEKVFLECVQDMDHENMFWYRQDPGLGLRLIYFSYDVKMKEKGDIPEGYSVSREKKERFSLILESASTNQTSMYLCASSLPGLAGGNEQFFGPGTRLTVL.

The J gene is TRBJ2-7, the V gene TRBV27, with 9 bases that match TRBD1. Trimming removed 4 bases from V and 4 bases from J; junction bases left unmatched: 8. CDR1 is MNHEY, CDR2 SMNVEV, per germline (reference sequence). The CDR3 has 15 amino acids. CDR3 protein: CASSSAGTGTYEQYF. The DNA for the CDR3 is TGTGCCAGCAGTTCAGCGGGGACAGGGACGTACGAGCAGTACTTC.

About this clone itself: Distinct nucleotide sequences in the sample also encode this CDR3. The rearrangement uses TRBV18 and TRBJ1-1; possibly TRBD1 for D (5 bases). This CDR3 comprises 13 residues. Trimming cost V 3 bases and J 2 bases, with 7 bases left between them. The V gene's germline CDR1 is KGHSH and CDR2 LQKENI. CDR3 loop: CASSPQGNTEAFF. The DNA of the CDR3 is TGTGCCAGCTCACCCCAGGGAAACACTGAAGCTTTCTTT.

This clone has only one observation. The chain combines TRBV5-6 with TRBJ2-1; TRBD2 aligns across 10 bases. Trimming cost V 2 bases and J 6 bases; bases outside gene matches: 5. The CDR3 loop spans 15 amino acids. CDR1 is SGHDT and CDR2 is YYEEEE in the germline V gene. CDR3 in DNA: TGTGCCAGCAGCTTAGTAGCGGGGGGCCGCAATGAGCAGTTCTTC. It codes for CASSLVAGGRNEQFF.

This chain connects TRBV6-6 to TRBJ2-7; 10 nucleotides agree with TRBD1. Germline V lookup: CDR1 MNHNY, CDR2 SVGAGI (reference sequence). The ends lost 5 bases at V and 4 bases at J; junction bases unmatched: 8. The CDR3 loop spans 15 amino acids. CDR3 DNA sequence: TGTGCCAGCAGTCACCGGGACAGGGGAAATTACGAGCAGTACTTC. It yields the protein CASSHRDRGNYEQYF.

The chain carries TRBV13 and TRBJ1-3, with D possibly matching TRBD1 (6 bases). This CDR3 contains 16 residues. V was pared by 5 bases and J by 2 bases, with 16 bases between. CDR1 and CDR2 from the germline V gene are PRHDT and FYEKMQ (reference sequence). CDR3 DNA: TGTGCCAGCAGCAAGAAACCAGGGGTTCCTGGAAACACCATATATTTT. Protein: CASSKKPGVPGNTIYF.

The gene calls are TRBV11-3 and TRBJ2-4; TRBD2 might be the D (6 bases). This CDR3 has 15 amino acids. Germline-derived CDR1 and CDR2 are SGHNT and YENEEA. Trimming cost V 6 bases and J 1 base, with 13 bases left between them. In DNA form, the CDR3 reads TGTGCCAGCAGTTTCGACAGCGGGGCCAAAAACATTCAGTACTTC. Translating it yields CASSFDSGAKNIQYF.

V and J are TRBV2 and TRBJ1-2; 10 bases map to TRBD1. The CDR3 covers 14 residues. V dropped 5 bases and J dropped 7; count of bases not matched to a gene: 7. Germline V gene sequence: CDR1 SNHLY, CDR2 FYNNEI. CDR3 sequence (DNA): TGTGCCAGCAGTCCTCGACAGGGGGCTGTTGGCTACACCTTC. Encoded protein: CASSPRQGAVGYTF. Together with reference TRBV2 and TRBJ1-2, the CDR3 gives the full variable domain: EPEVTQTPSHQVTQMGQEVILRCVPISNHLYFYWYRQILGQKVEFLVSFYNNEISEKSEIFDDQFSVERPDGSNFTLKIRSTKLEDSAMYFCASSPRQGAVGYTFGSGTRLTVV.

The rearrangement links TRBV7-3 to TRBJ2-3; possible D gene TRBD2, 6 bases. CDR1 and CDR2 (germline): SGHTA, FQGTGA. The CDR3 is 16 amino acids. V was trimmed by 2 bases and J by 2 bases, leaving 14 bases between them. The CDR3 loop reads CASSLRERAPTDTQYF. As DNA, the CDR3 is TGTGCCAGCAGCTTACGGGAGCGGGCCCCCACAGATACGCAGTATTTT.

A note on this clone: One junction end disagrees with the germline gene, perhaps due to a read error. The genes are TRBV5-1 and TRBJ1-2; 9 bases are a match to TRBD1. The CDR3 runs to 13 residues. The V gene's germline CDR1 is SGHRS and CDR2 YFSETQ. The CDR3 DNA reads as TGCGCCAGCAGCTTGGCTGGACAGGGGCAAACTCGGTTC. It yields the protein CASSLAGQGQTRF.

The CDR3 loop reads CASSPRATSPPETQYF. CDR3 sequence (DNA): TGTGCCAGCAGCCCTAGGGCGACTAGTCCCCCAGAGACCCAGTACTTC. The chain uses TRBV4-2 and TRBJ2-5, with D perhaps TRBD2 (6 bases). Trimming shortened V by 4 bases and J by 4 bases, and 19 bases separated the two germline ends. The CDR3 is made up of 16 amino acids. From germline, CDR1 is LGHNA and CDR2 YNFKEQ.

This chain links TRBV5-1 with TRBJ1-4; 8 bases align to TRBD1. Per the germline V gene, CDR1 is SGHRS and CDR2 is YFSETQ. Unmatched junction bases numbered 5, after V lost 4 bases and J lost 3 bases. This CDR3 region has 15 residues. CDR3: CASSGQGRANEKLFF. DNA of the CDR3: TGCGCCAGCAGCGGACAGGGACGGGCTAATGAAAAACTGTTTTTT. Variable domain in full (rest from reference TRBV5-1 and TRBJ1-4): KAGVTQTPRYLIKTRGQQVTLSCSPISGHRSVSWYQQTPGQGLQFLFEYFSETQRNKGNFPGRFSGRQFSNSRSEMNVSTLELGDSALYLCASSGQGRANEKLFFGSGTQLSVL.

The V gene is TRBV13, the J gene TRBJ2-7; the match to TRBD1 covers 7 bases. V dropped 5 bases and J dropped 2; count of bases not matched to a gene: 6. CDR3 length: 14 residues. The germline V gene has CDR1 PRHDT and CDR2 FYEKMQ (reference sequence). CDR3 nucleotide sequence: TGTGCCAGCAGCCTGACAGGGACCCCCTACGAGCAGTACTTC. Translation gives CASSLTGTPYEQYF.

The chain is built from TRBV19 and TRBJ1-2, with TRBD1 identical over 9 bases. This CDR3 comprises 17 residues. Germline-derived CDR1 and CDR2 are LNHDA and SQIVND (reference sequence). The V gene end was trimmed by 7 bases and the J gene end by 1 base; junction bases not matched to a gene: 13. CDR3 nucleotides: TGTGCCAGTACCACCCGGACAGGGGCCTTCCTTAACTATGGCTACACCTTC. It specifies CASTTRTGAFLNYGYTF.

This clone was observed a single time. V usage is TRBV9 and J usage is TRBJ2-1; tentative D call: TRBD2 (5 bases). Trimming cost V 0 bases and J 3 bases, with 13 bases left between them. The CDR3 sequence is 16 residues long. Germline lookup yields CDR1 SGDLS and CDR2 YYNGEE. CDR3 in DNA: TGTGCCAGCAGCGTAGTGGAGCGGCCCAACTACAATGAGCAGTTCTTC. As protein: CASSVVERPNYNEQFF.

V and J are TRBV19 and TRBJ1-5, with unresolved D. In germline, CDR1 is LNHDA, CDR2 SQIVND (reference sequence). CDR3 length: 16 residues. Trimming took off 0 bases at V and 3 bases at J, with 12 bases between the two ends. The CDR3, as DNA: TGTGCCAGTAGTATAGATGGCAGACTATTCAATCAGCCCCAGCATTTT. Its translation: CASSIDGRLFNQPQHF. Complete variable domain (other parts from reference TRBV19 and TRBJ1-5): DGGITQSPKYLFRKEGQNVTLSCEQNLNHDAMYWYRQDPGQGLRLIYYSQIVNDFQKGDIAEGYSVSREKKESFPLTVTSAQKNPTAFYLCASSIDGRLFNQPQHFGDGTRLSIL.

The V gene is TRBV6-1, the J gene TRBJ2-1; D is perhaps TRBD2 (6 bases). This CDR3 contains 15 residues. CDR1 is MNHNS, CDR2 SASEGT, per germline. The V end lost 7 bases, the J end lost 6 bases, and 19 bases lay between the germline ends. The CDR3 region has the DNA TGTGCCAGCAAACGAATTTCAACGGGGGTCAATGAGCAGTTCTTC. It encodes CASKRISTGVNEQFF.

J is TRBJ1-1 and V is TRBV7-2; TRBD1 agrees at 8 bases. The V and J ends lost 5 bases and 4 bases, in that order; junction bases with no gene match: 6. In germline, CDR1 is SGHTA, CDR2 FQGNSA. The length of the CDR3 is 14 residues. The CDR3 region has the DNA TGTGCCAGCAGCCACCCTACAGGGGGCACTGAAGCTTTCTTT. It is translated as CASSHPTGGTEAFF.

The chain has TRBV18 and TRBJ2-2; 7 bases match TRBD2. J was trimmed by 4 bases and V by 2 bases; bases with no gene match: 4. Germline V gene lookup returns CDR1 KGHSH and CDR2 LQKENI. CDR3 size: 15 residues. The CDR3 bases are TGTGCCAGCTCACCAGCAGCTAGCGGCACCGGGGAGCTGTTTTTT. Protein product: CASSPAASGTGELFF.

This clone was seen a single time. The rearrangement joins TRBV6-5 to TRBJ2-7; D might be TRBD1 (6 bases). This CDR3 region has 15 residues. Deletions cut 0 bases from V and 2 bases from J, with 11 bases between. Germline-derived CDR1 and CDR2 are MNHEY and SVGAGI. The CDR3 sequence: CASSYSVKGAYEQYF. CDR3 sequence (DNA): TGTGCCAGCAGTTACTCGGTCAAGGGGGCCTACGAGCAGTACTTC.

The chain carries TRBV6-1 and TRBJ1-5; 9 bases are shared with TRBD1. The CDR3 covers 14 residues. In germline, CDR1 is MNHNS, CDR2 SASEGT. J lost 2 bases, V lost 4 bases, and 0 bases had no gene match. CDR3 amino acids: CASSGQGGNQPQHF. CDR3 coding DNA: TGTGCCAGCAGTGGACAGGGGGGCAATCAGCCCCAGCATTTT.

V is TRBV5-4 and J is TRBJ2-1, with 13 bases matching TRBD2. CDR1 SGHNT and CDR2 YYREEE come from the germline V gene (reference sequence). Trimming cost V 3 bases and J 10 bases; bases outside gene matches: 7. The CDR3 runs to 15 residues. This CDR3 is CASSYWTSGSEEQFF. The CDR3 nucleotides read TGTGCCAGCAGCTATTGGACTAGCGGGAGTGAGGAGCAGTTCTTC.

The chain has TRBV7-9 and TRBJ1-6; TRBD1 might be the D (5 bases). The CDR3 length is 17 residues. Trimming left V 4 bases short and J 10 bases short, with 23 bases between. The germline V gene encodes CDR1 SEHNR and CDR2 FQNEAQ (reference sequence). This CDR3 reads CASSSATTADKMSPLHF. The CDR3 bases are TGTGCCAGCAGCTCTGCTACGACCGCGGACAAGATGTCACCCCTCCACTTT.

The chain couples TRBV7-8 to TRBJ1-5; tentatively, D is TRBD1 (6 bases). The V end lost 5 bases, the J end lost 3 bases, and 17 bases lay between the germline ends. The germline V gene encodes CDR1 SGHVS and CDR2 FQNEAQ. This CDR3 has 16 amino acids. The DNA for the CDR3 is TGTGCCAGCAGCCCGACAGGCCCCGGTTTCAATCAGCCCCAGCATTTT. Its protein is CASSPTGPGFNQPQHF.

This chain uses TRBV5-1 with TRBJ2-5; D gene unclear. Germline V gene sequence: CDR1 SGHRS, CDR2 YFSETQ. V lost 0 bases and J 1 base, leaving 4 bases between the germline ends. The CDR3 has 13 residues. The CDR3 DNA reads as TGCGCCAGCAGCTTGGTCAGCCAAGAGACCCAGTACTTC. The encoded protein is CASSLVSQETQYF. Looking up the rest from reference TRBV5-1 and TRBJ2-5 gives the full variable domain: KAGVTQTPRYLIKTRGQQVTLSCSPISGHRSVSWYQQTPGQGLQFLFEYFSETQRNKGNFPGRFSGRQFSNSRSEMNVSTLELGDSALYLCASSLVSQETQYFGPGTRLLVL.

The J gene is TRBJ2-2, the V gene TRBV6-1; tentatively, D is TRBD2 (6 bases). The CDR3 length is 16 residues. Germline values: CDR1 MNHNS, CDR2 SASEGT. The V end was cut by 3 bases, the J end by 2 bases, with 13 bases between. CDR3 DNA sequence: TGTGCCAGCAGTGACCAGGGAGGTCCCAACACCGGGGAGCTGTTTTTT. The encoded protein is CASSDQGGPNTGELFF.